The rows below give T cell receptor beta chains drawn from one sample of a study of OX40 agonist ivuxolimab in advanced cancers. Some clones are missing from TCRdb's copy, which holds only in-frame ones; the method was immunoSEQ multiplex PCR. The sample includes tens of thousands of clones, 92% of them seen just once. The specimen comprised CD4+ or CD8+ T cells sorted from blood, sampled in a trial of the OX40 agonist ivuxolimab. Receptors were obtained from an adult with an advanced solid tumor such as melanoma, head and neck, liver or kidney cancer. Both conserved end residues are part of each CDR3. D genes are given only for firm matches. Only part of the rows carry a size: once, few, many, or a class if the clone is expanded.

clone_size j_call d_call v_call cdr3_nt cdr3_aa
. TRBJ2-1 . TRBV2 TGTGCCAGCAGCCGATCGGGGGACTCCTACAATGAGCAGTTCTTC CASSRSGDSYNEQFF
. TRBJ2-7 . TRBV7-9 TGTGCCAGCAGCTTATTCACCGGCGAGCAGTACTTC CASSLFTGEQYF
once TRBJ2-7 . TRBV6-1 TGTGCCAGCAGTGAGATGAAGGGGGAGGGCCCCTACGAGCAGTACTTC CASSEMKGEGPYEQYF
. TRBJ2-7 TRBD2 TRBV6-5 TGTGCCAGCAGCATAAGGCGGGGGGCTTACGAGCAGTACTTC CASSIRRGAYEQYF
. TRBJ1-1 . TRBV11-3 TGTGCCAGCAGCTTGGGAGTGAACACTGAAGCTTTCTTT CASSLGVNTEAFF
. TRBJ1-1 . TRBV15 TGTGCCACCAGCAGAGAAGGGGCGAACACTGAAGCTTTCTTT CATSREGANTEAFF
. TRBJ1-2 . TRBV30 TGTGTTGAGGGGAGGGTTGGCTACACCTTC CVEGRVGYTF
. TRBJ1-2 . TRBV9 TGTGCCAGCAGCGTAGATCCGGGAGGCTACACCTTC CASSVDPGGYTF
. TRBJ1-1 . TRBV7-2 TGTGCCAGCAGCCCCCAGGCAGTGAACACTGAAGCTTTCTTT CASSPQAVNTEAFF
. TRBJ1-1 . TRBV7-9 TGTGCCAGCAGCTTACCCGGGCCCAGCCGGGTACCCCTCTTT CASSLPGPSRVPLF
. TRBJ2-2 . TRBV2 TGTGCCAGCAGTGCTGAACGATCGAACACCGGGGAGCTGTTTTTT CASSAERSNTGELFF
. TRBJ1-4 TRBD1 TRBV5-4 TGTGCCAGCAGCCTTACAGGGGGCTCTTTAACTAATGAAAAACTGTTTTTT CASSLTGGSLTNEKLFF
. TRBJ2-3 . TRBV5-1 TGCGCCAGCAGCTTGGGAGTTCAGGGCCCCACAGATACGCAGTATTTT CASSLGVQGPTDTQYF
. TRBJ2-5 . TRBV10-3 TGTGCCATCAGGGGGGACTCCCAAGAGACCCAGTACTTC CAIRGDSQETQYF
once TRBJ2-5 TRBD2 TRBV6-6 TGTGCCAGCAGAGGAAGCGGGGGACGCCCGGAGACCCAGTACTTC CASRGSGGRPETQYF
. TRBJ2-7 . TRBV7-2 TGTGCCAGCAGCCCTGGGACGGGACGGACCAACTCCTACGAGCAGTACTTC CASSPGTGRTNSYEQYF
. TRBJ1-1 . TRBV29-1 TGCAGCACACGGACAGCGAACACTGAAGCTTTCTTT CSTRTANTEAFF
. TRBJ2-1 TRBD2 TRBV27 TGTGCCACCAAAAGAGAGGGACTAGCGGACTACAATGAGCAGTTCTTC CATKREGLADYNEQFF
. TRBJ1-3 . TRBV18 TGTGCCAGCTCACCACAGAGCTCTGGAAACACCATATATTTT CASSPQSSGNTIYF
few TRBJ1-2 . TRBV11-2 TGTGCCAGCAGCTTAGACGGTAACTATGGCTACACCTTC CASSLDGNYGYTF
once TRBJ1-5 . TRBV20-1 TGCAGTGCTAGGGGGGCAGGACCCCAGCATTTT CSARGAGPQHF
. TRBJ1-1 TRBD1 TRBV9 TGTGCCAGCAGCTCGGGACAGGGGGGGACTGAAGCTTTCTTT CASSSGQGGTEAFF
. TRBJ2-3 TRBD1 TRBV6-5 TGTGCCAGCAGTTCTACTCGACAGGGGATCACAGATACGCAGTATTTT CASSSTRQGITDTQYF
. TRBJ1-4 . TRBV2 TGTGCCACCCTAGGGCAGGCGAATGAAAAACTGTTTTTT CATLGQANEKLFF
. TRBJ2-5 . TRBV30 TGTGCCTGGAGCAGCAGTGGGACCCAGTACTTC CAWSSSGTQYF
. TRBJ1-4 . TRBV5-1 TGCGCCAGCAGCTTGGCCGAATCGGATGAAAAACTGTTTTTT CASSLAESDEKLFF
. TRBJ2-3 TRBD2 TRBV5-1 TGCGCCAGCAGCCCCCGGGCGATGGCGGGAGGGATCACAGATACGCAGTATTTT CASSPRAMAGGITDTQYF
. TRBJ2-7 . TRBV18 TGTGCCAGCTCCCCCACGACAGGTTACTCCTACGAGCAGTACTTC CASSPTTGYSYEQYF
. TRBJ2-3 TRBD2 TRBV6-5 TGTGCCAGCACACGGGGGGGCTCGAATACGCAGTATTTT CASTRGGSNTQYF
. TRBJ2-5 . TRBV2 TGTGCCAGCAGACACAGGACGGGCCAAGAGACCCAGTACTTC CASRHRTGQETQYF
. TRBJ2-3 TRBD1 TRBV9 TGTGCCAGCAGCCCAGGAGGACAGGGGTTTGATACGCAGTATTTT CASSPGGQGFDTQYF
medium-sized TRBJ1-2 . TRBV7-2 TGTGCCAGCAGCAGCGGGTTCCGTTATGGCTACACCTTC CASSSGFRYGYTF
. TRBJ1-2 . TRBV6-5 TGTGCCAGCAGTTCCCGGACGGCTTATGCACGCTACACCTTC CASSSRTAYARYTF
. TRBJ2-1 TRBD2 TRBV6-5 TGTGCCGTCGGGACTAGTTACTACAATGAGCAGTTCTTC CAVGTSYYNEQFF
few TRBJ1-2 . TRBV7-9 TGTGCCAGCAGCTTCGGACGGAGGAGCTATGGCTACACCTTC CASSFGRRSYGYTF
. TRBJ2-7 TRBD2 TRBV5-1 TGCGCCAGCAGCGCCGGACTAGCGGGTGCCTACGAGCAGTACTTC CASSAGLAGAYEQYF
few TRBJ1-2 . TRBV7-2 TGTGCCAGCAGCTTAGAGCAGGATTTTTATGGCTACACCTTC CASSLEQDFYGYTF
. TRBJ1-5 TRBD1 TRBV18 TGTGCCAGCTCACGACCAGGGGACAGGGGTCGCCAGCCCCAGCATTTT CASSRPGDRGRQPQHF
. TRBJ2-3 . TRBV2 TGTGCCAGCAGGGACAGCCCGAGCACAGATACGCAGTATTTT CASRDSPSTDTQYF
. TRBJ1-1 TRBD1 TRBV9 TGTGCCAGCAGCGTCGCCGGGACAGGGGCCACTGAAGCTTTCTTT CASSVAGTGATEAFF
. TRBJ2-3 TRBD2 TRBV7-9 TGTGCCAGCAGCTTATTCGGGGGGAGTTGGTCTTGGGCAGATACGCAGTATTTT CASSLFGGSWSWADTQYF